This entry lists 32 T cell receptor beta chains sequenced from one sample in a study of beta chain features in type 1 diabetes. Expressed TCRB transcripts were sequenced, since all the RNA that had been isolated was reverse transcribed. Generated by immunoSEQ multiplex PCR, the TCRdb table keeps only in-frame clones and is missing some. The sample holds hundreds of thousands of clones, 11% to 15% seen once. The sequenced sample was naive CD4+ T cells from blood. These receptors were obtained from a woman between 40 and 50 years old in good health.

This chain uses TRBV6-4 with TRBJ2-2, with TRBD2 matching over 8 bases. The J segment lost 5 bases and the V segment lost 2 bases, leaving 10 bases of the junction unmatched. The CDR3 extends over 17 amino acids. CDR1 MRHNA and CDR2 SNTAGT come from the germline V gene. CDR3 bases: TGTGCCAGCAGTGACGTCGGGGGGGCATCAAGGACCGGGGAGCTGTTTTTT. Translation gives CASSDVGGASRTGELFF.

The chain employs TRBV10-3 and TRBJ2-3; 9 bases fit TRBD1. The ends lost 5 bases at V and 1 base at J; junction bases unmatched: 4. Germline V gene sequence: CDR1 ENHRY, CDR2 SYGVKD. There are 15 residues in the CDR3. CDR3 region: CAISNRDRGTDTQYF. CDR3 coding DNA: TGTGCCATCAGTAACCGGGACAGGGGCACAGATACGCAGTATTTT.

The chain links TRBV6-5 to TRBJ2-7, with 7 nucleotides matching TRBD1. After removal of 6 bases from V and 3 bases from J, the junction contained 8 bases not matched to a gene. This CDR3 comprises 14 residues. CDR1 and CDR2 from the germline V gene are MNHEY and SVGAGI. The CDR3 protein is CASRNRGPDYEQYF. The CDR3 DNA is TGTGCCAGCAGGAACAGGGGCCCTGACTACGAGCAGTACTTC.

The gene calls are TRBV5-8 and TRBJ1-2, with 9 bases matching TRBD1. V was clipped by 2 bases and J by 3 bases; unmatched bases: 5. The CDR3 totals 15 residues. Germline V gene lookup returns CDR1 SGHTS and CDR2 YDEGEE. The DNA of the CDR3 is TGTGCCAGCAGCTTTATCTGGGACAGGGACTATGGCTACACCTTC. Translated, it gives CASSFIWDRDYGYTF.

The table lists this clone with a few counts. The rearrangement uses TRBV6-1 and TRBJ2-5; 9 nucleotides match TRBD2. The J segment lost 4 bases and the V segment lost 7 bases, leaving 7 bases of the junction unmatched. This CDR3 contains 14 residues. Germline lookup yields CDR1 MNHNS and CDR2 SASEGT. The CDR3 loop reads CASMRGGPGETQYF. As DNA, the CDR3 is TGTGCCAGCATGCGGGGGGGACCCGGAGAGACCCAGTACTTC.

This clone was counted between two and nine times. The chain links TRBV7-6 to TRBJ2-1, with D possibly being TRBD1 (6 bases). CDR1 and CDR2 from the germline V gene are SGHVS and FNYEAQ. The CDR3 runs 14 residues. V was cut by 2 bases and J by 4 bases, with 9 bases left in between. The CDR3 region has the DNA TGTGCCAGCAGCTTATCTCAGGGGTACAATGAGCAGTTCTTC. Protein: CASSLSQGYNEQFF.

V and J are TRBV5-4 and TRBJ2-5; TRBD2 matches 8 bases. In germline, CDR1 is SGHNT, CDR2 YYREEE (reference sequence). V gave up 4 bases and J gave up 4 bases; unmatched junction bases: 6. The CDR3 is 14 residues long. This CDR3 reads CASSEGTSGETQYF. CDR3 sequence (DNA): TGTGCCAGCAGCGAAGGGACTAGTGGAGAGACCCAGTACTTC.

V usage is TRBV6-5 and J usage is TRBJ1-1; D not resolved. The V end was cut by 2 bases, the J end by 1 base, with 8 bases between. CDR1 is MNHEY and CDR2 is SVGAGI in the germline V gene. The CDR3 consists of 14 residues. The CDR3 here is CASSYRGSNTEAFF. The CDR3 nucleotides are TGTGCCAGCAGTTACCGGGGATCGAACACTGAAGCTTTCTTT.

J is TRBJ2-3 and V is TRBV15; D might be TRBD2 (7 bases). V lost 5 bases, J lost 4 bases, and 16 bases lay in between. Germline loops: CDR1 LNHNV, CDR2 YYDKDF (reference sequence). The CDR3 extends over 15 amino acids. CDR3 nucleotide sequence: TGTGCCACCAGCTCCCAAACAGGGAGGGCAGATACGCAGTATTTT. Its translation is CATSSQTGRADTQYF.

The genes are TRBV5-1 and TRBJ2-1, with 10 bases fitting TRBD2. The CDR3 loop spans 14 amino acids. V gave up 2 bases and J gave up 10 bases; unmatched junction bases: 6. The germline CDR1 and CDR2 sequences are SGHRS and YFSETQ. The CDR3 bases are TGCGCCAGCAGCTTAGCGGGGGGGCCGGGGGAGCAGTTCTTC. Protein sequence: CASSLAGGPGEQFF. The full variable domain, in which reference TRBV5-1 and TRBJ2-1 provide the parts outside the CDR3, is KAGVTQTPRYLIKTRGQQVTLSCSPISGHRSVSWYQQTPGQGLQFLFEYFSETQRNKGNFPGRFSGRQFSNSRSEMNVSTLELGDSALYLCASSLAGGPGEQFFGPGTRLTVL.

The chain joins TRBV6-6 to TRBJ1-2, with D maybe TRBD1 (5 bases). CDR3 length: 14 residues. The germline V and J ends were trimmed by 0 bases and 7 bases, with 12 bases remaining between them. CDR1 and CDR2 from the germline V gene are MNHNY and SVGAGI (reference sequence). The CDR3 region is CASSYSAQGSGYTF. The CDR3 coding sequence is TGTGCCAGCAGTTACTCGGCGCAGGGTTCTGGCTACACCTTC.

This clone was counted a few times. The chain uses TRBV9 and TRBJ1-6; D not resolved. There are 13 residues in the CDR3. Trimming cost V 6 bases and J 4 bases, with 8 bases left between them. Germline assignment: CDR1 SGDLS and CDR2 YYNGEE. CDR3 nucleotides: TGTGCCAGCAACGAACTTTATAATTCACCCCTCCACTTT. Protein: CASNELYNSPLHF.

V gene TRBV7-9 combines with J gene TRBJ2-1, with 9 bases matching TRBD2. The CDR3 consists of 13 residues. With 1 base clipped from V and 9 bases from J, the junction kept 1 base outside the gene matches. The germline V gene encodes CDR1 SEHNR and CDR2 FQNEAQ (reference sequence). CDR3 protein: CASSLVLAGEQFF. The CDR3 DNA reads TGTGCCAGCAGCTTAGTACTAGCGGGTGAGCAGTTCTTC. Full variable domain (rest looked up from reference TRBV7-9 and TRBJ2-1): DTGVSQNPRHKITKRGQNVTFRCDPISEHNRLYWYRQTLGQGPEFLTYFQNEAQLEKSRLLSDRFSAERPKGSFSTLEIQRTEQGDSAMYLCASSLVLAGEQFFGPGTRLTVL.

The chain has TRBV18 and TRBJ1-1; possibly TRBD1 for D (6 bases). Between the trimmed V and J ends, which lost 8 bases and 0 bases, there was a span of 10 bases. The CDR3 totals 13 residues. Germline V lookup: CDR1 KGHSH, CDR2 LQKENI. In nucleotides, the CDR3 is TGTGCCAGCCGACAGGACATGAACACTGAAGCTTTCTTT. Amino acid sequence: CASRQDMNTEAFF.

This chain joins TRBV7-2 and TRBJ1-6; D may be TRBD1 (6 bases). The CDR3 spans 13 residues. Trimming pared 1 base from V and 9 bases from J, leaving 7 bases between. Germline CDR1 is SGHTA and CDR2 is FQGNSA. The CDR3 DNA is TGTGCCAGCAGCTTAGGAGGGGGTTCACCCCTCCACTTT. It yields the protein CASSLGGGSPLHF.

This clone showed up just a few times. The chain recombines TRBV4-3 with TRBJ1-1, with D possibly TRBD1 on 5 matching bases. V shed 4 bases and J shed 0 bases, with 9 bases lying between them. This CDR3 comprises 14 residues. CDR1 LGHNA and CDR2 YSLEER come from the germline V gene. For the CDR3, the DNA is TGCGCCAGCAGCCGACAGACCGTGAACACTGAAGCTTTCTTT. Translation: CASSRQTVNTEAFF.

This chain connects TRBV9 to TRBJ1-3, with TRBD1 matching over 7 bases. Germline V CDR1 and CDR2: SGDLS, YYNGEE. This CDR3 comprises 16 residues. J was trimmed by 1 base and V by 4 bases; bases with no gene match: 8. The CDR3 reads CASSPREGASGNTIYF. DNA for the CDR3: TGTGCCAGCAGCCCCCGGGAGGGGGCTTCTGGAAACACCATATATTTT.

This clone was observed a handful of times. The chain combines TRBV4-2 with TRBJ2-5; 8 nucleotides line up with TRBD2. The ends lost 3 bases at V and 3 bases at J; junction bases unmatched: 3. CDR3 length equals 14 residues. Per germline, CDR1 LGHNA and CDR2 YNFKEQ. The chain's CDR3 is CASSQPGGEETQYF. DNA for the CDR3: TGTGCCAGCAGCCAGCCGGGGGGGGAAGAGACCCAGTACTTC.

This clone was seen more than once but under ten times. The rearrangement uses TRBV9 and TRBJ2-2; D is possibly TRBD2 (6 bases). V lost 5 bases to trimming and J lost 3 bases, with 20 bases between them. This CDR3 has 17 amino acids. Germline-derived CDR1 and CDR2 are SGDLS and YYNGEE. CDR3 protein: CASSEMRASVDTGELFF. CDR3 DNA sequence: TGTGCCAGCAGTGAAATGAGGGCTAGCGTAGACACCGGGGAGCTGTTTTTT.

The rearrangement joins TRBV5-8 to TRBJ2-6; 7 nucleotides line up with TRBD1. The germline gives CDR1 SGHTS, CDR2 YDEGEE. After removal of 4 bases from V and 7 bases from J, the junction contained 8 bases not matched to a gene. The CDR3 extends over 15 amino acids. In DNA form, the CDR3 reads TGTGCCAGCAGCCCCCGGACAGGAGGAGCCAACGTCCTGACTTTC. This encodes CASSPRTGGANVLTF.

V and J are TRBV6-5 and TRBJ1-2; possible D gene TRBD1, 6 bases. This CDR3 spans 13 amino acids. The germline CDR1 and CDR2 sequences are MNHEY and SVGAGI. The germline V and J ends were trimmed by 8 bases and 5 bases, with 15 bases remaining between them. The CDR3 reads CASRDRGGYGYTF. The CDR3, as DNA: TGTGCCAGCCGCGATCGAGGGGGATATGGCTACACCTTC.

In DNA form, the CDR3 reads TGTGCCAGCAGCGCAGGGGCCGGGGAGCTGTTTTTT. This sequence encodes CASSAGAGELFF. V gene TRBV9 combines with J gene TRBJ2-2; maybe TRBD1 (6 bases). Germline V gene data show CDR1 as SGDLS and CDR2 as YYNGEE. V was pared by 3 bases and J by 6 bases, with 6 bases between. CDR3 length: 12 amino acids.

CDR3 DNA: TGTGCCAGCAGCCGTTCAGGGGTGGGGAATTCACCCCTCCACTTT. Its translation: CASSRSGVGNSPLHF. The chain employs TRBV6-5 and TRBJ1-6; D might be TRBD1 (6 bases). Trimming removed 6 bases from V and 7 bases from J, with 16 bases in between. The CDR3 totals 15 residues. Germline V CDR1 and CDR2: MNHEY, SVGAGI.

This clone turned up a few times. V gene TRBV19 combines with J gene TRBJ1-1, with 9 bases lining up with TRBD1. This CDR3 contains 13 residues. The germline V gene has CDR1 LNHDA and CDR2 SQIVND (reference sequence). The ends lost 5 bases at V and 7 bases at J; junction bases unmatched: 5. This chain's CDR3 is CASSPDRGIEAFF. Here the CDR3 DNA reads TGTGCCAGTAGTCCCGACAGGGGGATTGAAGCTTTCTTT.

The chain's CDR3 is CASSPMEVLRHEQYF. The CDR3 bases are TGTGCCAGCAGTCCTATGGAGGTTTTAAGGCACGAGCAGTACTTC. The rearrangement uses TRBV9 and TRBJ2-7; weak D call: TRBD2 (5 bases). With 5 bases removed from V and 5 bases from J, the gap between germline ends came to 20 bases. CDR1 is SGDLS, CDR2 YYNGEE, per germline. The CDR3 loop spans 15 amino acids.

This clone has more than one count but fewer than ten. The CDR3 DNA sequence: TGTGCCAGCTCACCACAGGGGTACTCCTACAATGAGCAGTTCTTC. Translation: CASSPQGYSYNEQFF. The rearrangement joins TRBV18 to TRBJ2-1, with TRBD1 as a possible D gene (5 bases). This CDR3 comprises 15 residues. The V end was cut by 1 base, the J end by 0 bases, with 7 bases between. Germline V lookup: CDR1 KGHSH, CDR2 LQKENI.

This clone turned up a few times. The gene calls are TRBV19 and TRBJ2-5, with D uncertain. The length of the CDR3 is 13 residues. Germline CDR1 and CDR2: LNHDA and SQIVND (reference sequence). V gave up 3 bases and J gave up 2 bases, with 7 bases separating them. This CDR3 reads CASSMSEQETQYF. The CDR3 coding sequence is TGTGCCAGTAGTATGTCGGAGCAAGAGACCCAGTACTTC.

Only a few counts were recorded for this clone. The V gene is TRBV6-5, the J gene TRBJ1-4, with TRBD1 as a possible D gene (5 bases). The CDR3 has 12 residues. V lost 6 bases and J 8 bases, leaving 10 bases between the germline ends. CDR1 MNHEY and CDR2 SVGAGI come from the germline V gene. As DNA, the CDR3 is TGTGCCAGCAGCACCGGGGGAGAAAAACTGTTTTTT. Residues: CASSTGGEKLFF.

The chain joins TRBV6-4 to TRBJ1-6, with D possibly matching TRBD1 (5 bases). This CDR3 is built from 18 residues. V was shortened by 4 bases and J by 8 bases, with 24 bases between the two germline ends. Per germline, CDR1 MRHNA and CDR2 SNTAGT. CDR3: CASSGSCRLVRRDSPLHF. CDR3 sequence (DNA): TGTGCCAGCAGTGGGTCATGCAGGCTCGTTCGCAGGGATTCACCCCTCCACTTT.

The chain has TRBV6-5 and TRBJ2-1; TRBD1 matches 8 bases. CDR3 size: 14 residues. The trim removed 2 bases at V and 7 bases at J, leaving 4 bases unmatched. CDR1 is MNHEY and CDR2 is SVGAGI in the germline V gene. This chain's CDR3 is CASSYGTGWNEQFF. The CDR3 region has the DNA TGTGCCAGCAGTTACGGGACAGGATGGAATGAGCAGTTCTTC.

V and J are TRBV19 and TRBJ2-3; the match to TRBD2 covers 10 bases. Per the germline V gene, CDR1 is LNHDA and CDR2 is SQIVND (reference sequence). V was clipped by 5 bases and J by 4 bases; unmatched bases: 6. The CDR3 is 15 amino acids. The CDR3 sequence is CASSPTSGAADTQYF. DNA for the CDR3: TGTGCCAGTAGTCCAACTAGCGGGGCAGCAGATACGCAGTATTTT.

The table lists this clone with a few counts. The chain has TRBV18 and TRBJ2-3; no definite D call. The V end lost 3 bases, the J end lost 5 bases, and 15 bases lay between the germline ends. The CDR3 loop spans 15 amino acids. Germline CDR1 reads KGHSH; CDR2 reads LQKENI. The CDR3 DNA reads as TGTGCCAGCTCACCTATGAACTCCCAATTAGATACGCAGTATTTT. Protein product: CASSPMNSQLDTQYF.